This T cell receptor (beta chain) was captured by sequencing in a study of blood T cell repertoires in COVID-19. Study details: Acute and convalescent COVID-19 samples came from the United States, Italy and Spain. Sample material is recorded as cDNA or gDNA derived from T cells, B-cell-depleted T cells, or PBMCs.

In the study's own analysis: Cell counts per sample came from amplifying reference gene primers. Assay used: immunoSEQ multiplex PCR; TCRdb lists only in-frame clones, some missing. Clonal size and the V and J genes are those of that table, whereas D and trimming came from the DNA. Found here are 150,000 to 200,000 clones, roughly 85% of them singletons; the top ten hold under 25%. Sequenced: peripheral blood. The sequence came from a man between 60 and 75 years old with active or convalescent COVID-19.

The CDR3 coding sequence is TGCGCCAGCAGCTTGGCGGGTGACAGAGGCTATGAAAAACTGTTTTTT. Its protein product is CASSLAGDRGYEKLFF. The chain has TRBV5-1 and TRBJ1-4; the D gene is possibly TRBD1 (5 bases). The CDR3 length is 16 residues. Looked up from germline, CDR1 is SGHRS and CDR2 is YFSETQ. The V end was cut by 0 bases, the J end by 6 bases, with 15 bases between.